One TCR beta chain is described in this entry. The authors' processing: Nucleated cell number was recorded as an estimate derived from reference gene primer amplification. The method was immunoSEQ multiplex PCR; TCRdb's version includes in-frame clones alone and lacks a portion of them. That table supplies the V and J calls and clone size; D and trimming were determined from the DNA. The sample consists of around 320,000 clones, about 82% of them appearing once. These data come from a study of blood T cell repertoires in COVID-19. About the study: Acute-phase and convalescent COVID-19 samples originated in the United States, Italy and Spain.

CDR3 length equals 15 residues. This sequence joins TRBV21-1 and TRBJ1-2; TRBD1 is taken as the D call from the table, unchecked against the DNA. TRBV21-1 is a pseudogene locus. The sequencing sample was made of peripheral blood. This sequence was found in a human donor in a cohort sampled during active COVID-19. CDR3 sequence reads: CASSKAGRGDYGYTF. CDR3 DNA: TGTGCCAGCAGCAAAGCGGGCAGGGGGGACTATGGCTACACCTTC.